The rows below give T cell receptor beta chains drawn from one sample of a study of read filtering for tumor transcriptome and immune sequencing. TCRdb reprocessed the reads via MiXCR and lists one record per CDR3 protein. The sample lists tens of thousands of distinct CDR3 sequences, approximately 19% occurring once. Sequenced sample: a population of CD138-negative cells sorted from bone marrow. These receptors were obtained from a donor at least 40 years old with multiple myeloma. Each CDR3 is given without its conserved first and last residue. Part of the rows lack a size; the others show once, few, many or a class for expanded clones.

V gene	clone size	CDR3 protein
TRBV5-4	few	ASSWTSGGTDTQY
TRBV7-6	once	ASSSDPGQGGNTIY
TRBV28	many	ASSWLPLGGELF
TRBV19	few	ASSIEASTDTQY
TRBV7-8	few	ASSPVGEGLDEQF
TRBV6-2/TRBV6-3	many	ASSYSSQGYEQY
TRBV6-5	many	ASRQGATYNEQF
TRBV2	many	ASSDYNEQF
TRBV7-9	many	ASSSPARWEQF
TRBV4-2	NA	ASSQRGQGQETQY
TRBV4-2	many	ASSQDVVQGAYQPQH
TRBV29-1	many	SALWGPGGTGELF
TRBV4-1	NA	ASAGFNEQF
TRBV11-2	many	ASSLVLRDNEQF
TRBV5-1	NA	ASSPEGQGAYEQY
TRBV7-3	many	ASSLLAGTDTQY
TRBV7-9	many	ASSPLSTSGRPYEQY
TRBV20-1	medium-sized	SAHPGTSGASSYNEQF
TRBV28	NA	ASSSTFAEQY
TRBV27	once	ASSLWGPEQTQY
TRBV19	NA	ASSISTEETQY
TRBV11-2	NA	ASSRTGTPHQPQH
TRBV5-6	many	ASSLIAEEQF
TRBV5-1	few	ASSPRDRSYEQY
TRBV7-9	many	ASSLAGAVKDNEQF
TRBV27	many	ASSGVNTEAF
TRBV15	many	ATSRVGTKAF
TRBV5-4	NA	ASSLDLADEQY
TRBV3-1	many	ASSQDVGIEQY
TRBV3-1	many	ASSRGINEQF
TRBV10-3	few	AIGGQGAYEQY
TRBV27	few	ASSPATGGGSYGYT
TRBV7-9	NA	ASSPSSNTGELF
TRBV5-5	many	ASSLAATDRAF
TRBV30	many	AWSGRNTGELF
TRBV18	many	ASSIGLQETQY
TRBV27	many	ASSFGQSYNEQF
TRBV12-3/TRBV12-4	few	ASSSRTGINTEAF
TRBV12-3/TRBV12-4	NA	ASSIGTSGLVNEQF
TRBV5-1	many	ASSVWTSTDEQY
TRBV28	few	ASRAGHLSSYEQY
TRBV9	many	ASKRAGGPGETQY
TRBV6-5	many	ASSYLYVDNSGANVLT
TRBV12-3/TRBV12-4	many	ASSLSGGTYEQY
TRBV12-5	few	ASRSGEPYNEQF
TRBV19	NA	ASSLARNTEAF
TRBV7-2	many	ASSLTGAPNEQF